One sample yielded the 15 T cell receptor beta chains listed below, sequenced in a study of response to subunit inactivated influenza vaccine. MiXCR, applied by TCRdb to the RT-PCR reads, yields one record per CDR3 protein. The table lists about 650,000 distinct CDR3 sequences, approximately 15% of them singletons. The input for sequencing was PBMCs from blood, taken roughly 13 days after vaccination. The source of these receptors is a man aged 50 to 59 who received an inactivated influenza vaccine.

The chain uses TRBV20-1 and TRBJ2-7; 8 nucleotides line up with TRBD2. The CDR3 covers 13 residues. Unmatched junction bases numbered 6, after V lost 4 bases and J lost 4 bases. CDR1 is DFQATT and CDR2 is SNEGSKA in the germline V gene (reference sequence). As DNA, the CDR3 is TGCAGTGCTAAAAAGCGGGAGTTTTACGAGCAGTACTTC. Amino acid sequence: CSAKKREFYEQYF.

There are a few counts of this clonotype. The genes are TRBV20-1 and TRBJ2-3, with TRBD2 identical over 8 bases. Per germline, CDR1 DFQATT and CDR2 SNEGSKA (reference sequence). This CDR3 has 16 amino acids. With V trimmed by 6 bases and J by 3 bases, 14 bases remained unmatched. CDR3 sequence: CSAIGGGVSGTDTQYF. In nucleotides, the CDR3 is TGCAGTGCGATCGGGGGGGGCGTCAGTGGTACAGATACGCAGTATTTT.

The V call is TRBV20-1, the J call TRBJ1-4; no clear D gene. Germline CDR1 DFQATT, CDR2 SNEGSKA (reference sequence). Trimming removed 0 bases from V and 8 bases from J, with 13 bases in between. The CDR3 runs to 14 residues. This CDR3 is CSAREWAGSEKLFF. CDR3 coding DNA: TGCAGTGCTAGAGAGTGGGCGGGTAGCGAAAAACTGTTTTTT.

The chain has TRBV20-1 and TRBJ2-3; 10 nucleotides match TRBD1. Germline V gives CDR1 DFQATT, CDR2 SNEGSKA (reference sequence). Trimming took 1 base from V and 2 from J; bases not matched to a gene: 3. The CDR3 has 15 residues. The CDR3 sequence: CSARADRGHTDTQYF. The DNA for the CDR3 is TGCAGTGCTAGAGCTGACAGGGGGCACACAGATACGCAGTATTTT.

The chain links TRBV29-1 to TRBJ2-7; 12 bases map to TRBD1. The CDR3 is made up of 19 amino acids. Germline CDR1 SQVTM, CDR2 ANQGSEA. The junction had 21 bases not matched to a gene; V was cut back by 3 bases and J by 6 bases. The CDR3 region has the DNA TGCAGCGTTGAGAGAAGCTTCGGGACAGGGGGCACCGGGGCGTCCGAGCAGTACTTC. This translates into CSVERSFGTGGTGASEQYF.

There are a few counts of this clonotype. The gene calls are TRBV12-3 or TRBV12-4 and TRBJ1-6, with 7 bases lining up with TRBD1. Losses at the gene ends were 7 bases for V and 6 bases for J; bases not matched to a gene: 9. The CDR3 loop spans 15 amino acids. CDR3 in DNA: TGTGCCAGCACTGTTGACAGGGTCTCTAATTCACCCCTCCACTTT. This gives the protein CASTVDRVSNSPLHF.

The chain employs TRBV12-3 or TRBV12-4 and TRBJ2-1; the match to TRBD2 covers 8 bases. The trim removed 6 bases at V and 9 bases at J, leaving 16 bases unmatched. The CDR3 length is 16 residues. The CDR3 region is CASSPEGSGNLGEQFF. CDR3 DNA sequence: TGTGCCAGCAGCCCCGAAGGTAGCGGGAATCTAGGTGAGCAGTTCTTC.

This sequence joins TRBV15 and TRBJ1-5, with a weak D call TRBD1 (6 bases). CDR1 LNHNV and CDR2 YYDKDF come from the germline V gene (reference sequence). The CDR3 sequence is 14 residues long. V gave up 1 base and J gave up 7 bases, with 11 bases separating them. The CDR3 sequence is CATSRGRGGQPQHF. The CDR3 coding sequence is TGTGCCACCAGCAGAGGGAGGGGGGGACAGCCCCAGCATTTT.

This clonotype was observed a handful of times. The CDR3 loop is CSASSVNTEAFF. CDR3 sequence (DNA): TGCAGTGCTAGTTCAGTAAACACTGAAGCTTTCTTT. The chain is built from TRBV20-1 and TRBJ1-1; D call uncertain. This CDR3 spans 12 amino acids. Per the germline V gene, CDR1 is DFQATT and CDR2 is SNEGSKA (reference sequence). Trimming shortened V by 3 bases and J by 2 bases, and 7 bases separated the two germline ends.

The CDR3 DNA sequence: TGCAGTGCTAGGGCGCGAGGAAAACAGACAGATACGCAGTATTTT. Protein product: CSARARGKQTDTQYF. The chain links TRBV20-1 to TRBJ2-3, with D uncertain. Germline loops: CDR1 DFQATT, CDR2 SNEGSKA (reference sequence). This CDR3 comprises 15 residues. V was shortened by 3 bases and J by 3 bases, with 16 bases between the two germline ends.

This clonotype was seen a handful of times. The rearrangement uses TRBV9 and TRBJ2-3; no reliable D call. Per the germline V gene, CDR1 is SGDLS and CDR2 is YYNGEE. This CDR3 is built from 14 residues. With 1 base removed from V and 5 bases from J, the gap between germline ends came to 11 bases. The CDR3 region has the DNA TGTGCCAGCAGCGTATCTGGTTCGGGAGATACGCAGTATTTT. Translating gives CASSVSGSGDTQYF.

This clonotype was found a few times. The chain has TRBV12-3 or TRBV12-4 and TRBJ1-1; no clear D gene. There are 13 residues in the CDR3. V was trimmed by 4 bases and J by 4 bases, leaving 10 bases between them. The CDR3 DNA follows: TGTGCCAGCAGTTCCATTGAGGGCACTGAAGCTTTCTTT. Translating it yields CASSSIEGTEAFF.

V gene TRBV10-3 combines with J gene TRBJ2-7, with 8 positions matching TRBD1. Germline CDR1 and CDR2: ENHRY and SYGVKD. The CDR3 totals 14 residues. The V segment lost 6 bases and the J segment 6 bases; nucleotides outside the gene matches: 10. The CDR3 bases are TGTGCCATCAGGGGAGACAGGGGAGGTGGCGAGCAGTACTTC. This sequence encodes CAIRGDRGGGEQYF.

CDR3 sequence (DNA): TGTGCCAGCAGCTCAGACTACAGCACAGATACGCAGTATTTT. It codes for CASSSDYSTDTQYF. V usage is TRBV7-9 and J usage is TRBJ2-3, with D possibly being TRBD2 (5 bases). The CDR3 has 14 residues. Germline CDR1 SEHNR, CDR2 FQNEAQ (reference sequence). V gave up 4 bases and J gave up 0 bases, with 8 bases separating them.

This clonotype was recorded a few times. The V call is TRBV7-2, the J call TRBJ2-5; D tentatively reads TRBD1 or TRBD2 (5 bases each). This CDR3 contains 16 residues. Germline V gene sequence: CDR1 SGHTA, CDR2 FQGNSA. Trimming took off 1 base at V and 2 bases at J, with 14 bases between the two ends. The CDR3, as DNA: TGTGCCAGCAGCTTAGAGGGACGGACGGGACAAGAGACCCAGTACTTC. Translation: CASSLEGRTGQETQYF.